Listed below are T cell receptor beta chains from one sample, sequenced in a study of blood T cell repertoires in COVID-19. Data came from immunoSEQ multiplex PCR; TCRdb stores just in-frame clones and leaves some out. This table holds some 240,000 clones, 88% found once. Sequencing was performed on peripheral blood. These receptors were taken from a woman in her seventies with COVID-19, enrolled during active disease. Both conserved end residues are part of each CDR3. D genes are given only for firm matches. Clone size, where shown, is once, few, many, or a class for clones that have expanded.

>NA|TRBV5-1|few|TRBJ2-2
CASSLDQGGTGELFF
TGCGCCAGCAGCTTGGACCAGGGAGGAACCGGGGAGCTGTTTTTT
>NA|TRBV4-2|NA|TRBJ1-5
CASSQEWLGGSGSTQHF
TGTGCCAGCAGCCAAGAGTGGCTCGGGGGGTCGGGGTCGACCCAGCATTTT
>TRBD1|TRBV5-1|few|TRBJ2-7
CASSHRDSIGEQYF
TGCGCCAGCAGCCACCGGGACAGTATTGGCGAGCAGTACTTC
>TRBD1|TRBV5-8|NA|TRBJ2-2
CASSAFTGGLYTGELFF
TGTGCCAGCAGCGCTTTTACAGGGGGATTATACACCGGGGAGCTGTTTTTT
>TRBD1|TRBV5-1|NA|TRBJ2-2
CASSLSGQVRPGELFF
TGCGCCAGCAGCTTGTCCGGACAGGTTCGTCCCGGGGAGCTGTTTTTT
>NA|TRBV5-6|NA|TRBJ1-2
CASSSYYGYTF
TGTGCCAGCAGCTCCTACTATGGCTACACCTTC
>NA|TRBV3-1/TRBV3-2|NA|TRBJ1-3
CASSQDAVSGNTIYF
TGTGCCAGCAGCCAAGATGCAGTCTCTGGAAACACCATATATTTT
>NA|TRBV5-6|once|TRBJ1-5
CASSHRNQPQHF
TGTGCCAGCAGCCATAGAAATCAGCCCCAGCATTTT
>TRBD1|TRBV19|NA|TRBJ1-1
CASIFTGGTEAFF
TGTGCCAGTATCTTTACAGGGGGCACTGAAGCTTTCTTT
>NA|TRBV14|few|TRBJ1-1
CASSQDRGNTEAFF
TGTGCCAGCAGCCAAGACAGGGGGAACACTGAAGCTTTCTTT
>NA|TRBV6-5|NA|TRBJ1-1
CASIRRGYTEAFF
TGTGCCAGCATCCGCAGGGGTTACACTGAAGCTTTCTTT
>TRBD2|TRBV5-1|NA|TRBJ2-2
CASSSGLAGGLAGELFF
TGCGCCAGCAGCTCTGGACTAGCGGGAGGGCTGGCCGGGGAGCTGTTTTTT
>TRBD1|TRBV6-6|NA|TRBJ1-1
CASSLKQGTEAFF
TGTGCCAGCAGTCTTAAACAGGGGACCGAAGCTTTCTTT
>NA|TRBV4-3|NA|TRBJ1-4
CASSGRGQNEKLFF
TGCGCCAGCAGCGGGCGTGGACAGAATGAAAAACTGTTTTTT
>NA|TRBV11-2|NA|TRBJ2-1
CASSFWYSGNNEQFF
TGTGCCAGCAGCTTTTGGTATAGCGGCAACAATGAGCAGTTCTTC
>NA|TRBV9|NA|TRBJ2-5
CASSVSLGNQETQYF
TGTGCCAGCAGCGTCAGTCTAGGAAACCAAGAGACCCAGTACTTC
>NA|TRBV19|NA|TRBJ2-7
CASNGGTHYEQYF
TGTGCCAGTAATGGGGGCACCCACTACGAGCAGTACTTC
>TRBD2|TRBV7-3|NA|TRBJ2-3
CASSLTGLAGGPTSLSTQYF
TGTGCCAGCAGCTTAACGGGACTAGCGGGAGGGCCCACGAGCTTATCTACGCAGTATTTT
>NA|TRBV19|NA|TRBJ1-4
CASQGGGSNEKLFF
TGTGCCAGCCAAGGGGGTGGTTCGAATGAAAAACTGTTTTTT
>NA|TRBV2|NA|TRBJ2-1
CASSDRLVGLYNEQFF
TGTGCCAGCAGTGATAGGCTAGTTGGTCTTTACAATGAGCAGTTCTTC